This is a list of T cell receptor beta chains from one sample in a study of long-term antiretroviral therapy in people with HIV. TCRdb's table, derived via immunoSEQ multiplex PCR, lists solely in-frame clones and lacks some. Counted here are around 15,000 clones, roughly 94% occurring once; the ten biggest clones make up around 4.3%. The sample here was unsorted PBMCs, taken about 6 years after starting antiretroviral therapy. The receptors here all came from a woman aged 50 to 65 with HIV. Both conserved end residues are part of each CDR3. A D gene is named only where the DNA matches it firmly. Expanded clones are given a class, and other clones once, few, many or no size at all.

j_call | clone_size | d_call | v_call | cdr3_length | cdr3_nt | cdr3_aa
TRBJ2-7 | . | TRBD1 | TRBV7-9 | 16 | TGTGCCAGCAGCCAGGCCGCCGGGACAGGCGAAAACGAGCAGTACTTC | CASSQAAGTGENEQYF
TRBJ2-7 | . | TRBD2 | TRBV7-3 | 16 | TGTGCCAGCAGCCAAGGGTCGAGCGGGAGTATCGACGAGCAGTACTTC | CASSQGSSGSIDEQYF
TRBJ2-3 | once | TRBD2 | TRBV19 | 15 | TGTGCCAGTAGTATTCTTAGCGGGGGCACAGATACGCAGTATTTT | CASSILSGGTDTQYF
TRBJ2-1 | . | TRBD1 | TRBV4-3 | 16 | TGCGCCAGCAGCCATTCCCGGGACAGGGCATACAATGAGCAGTTCTTC | CASSHSRDRAYNEQFF
TRBJ2-1 | . | TRBD1 | TRBV28 | 13 | TGTGCCAGCCGTGGGACAGGGTTGGATGAGCAGTTCTTC | CASRGTGLDEQFF
TRBJ2-1 | . | . | TRBV7-6 | 16 | TGTGCCAGCAGCTTATCCGGGTCGGGACTGTACAATGAGCAGTTCTTC | CASSLSGSGLYNEQFF
TRBJ2-1 | once | . | TRBV6-1 | 14 | TGTGCCAGCAGTGCGCAGGGGTCGTACAATGAGCAGTTCTTC | CASSAQGSYNEQFF
TRBJ2-7 | . | TRBD2 | TRBV14 | 15 | TGTGCCAGCAGCCCATCCGGGACTACTGTATACGAGCAGTACTTC | CASSPSGTTVYEQYF
TRBJ1-2 | . | . | TRBV5-1 | 15 | TGCGCCAGCAGCTTGGAGGCAGGGTCTAACTATGGCTACACCTTC | CASSLEAGSNYGYTF
TRBJ1-1 | . | . | TRBV5-1 | 13 | TGCGCCAGCAGCCCCAGGGGTCAGGCTGAAGCTTTCTTT | CASSPRGQAEAFF
TRBJ2-1 | few | . | TRBV6-5 | 14 | TGTGCCAGCAGTTACTCGAGTGGGTACAATGAGCAGTTCTTC | CASSYSSGYNEQFF
TRBJ2-5 | . | . | TRBV7-3 | 15 | TGTGCCAGCAGCCCCCCTGGACAGACCGGAGAGACCCAGTACTTC | CASSPPGQTGETQYF
TRBJ2-1 | . | TRBD1 | TRBV2 | 10 | TGTGCCAGGGAAGGGGGCAGGAAGTTCTTC | CAREGGRKFF
TRBJ2-6 | . | . | TRBV29-1 | 12 | TGCAGCGTAAGCTCTGGGGCCAACGTCCTGACTTTC | CSVSSGANVLTF
TRBJ2-5 | . | . | TRBV20-1 | 11 | TGCAGTGCTCCGGACGGGGAGACCCAGTACTTC | CSAPDGETQYF
TRBJ2-1 | . | TRBD2 | TRBV29-1 | 13 | TGCAGCTATGGGCTAGCGGGAGACAATGAGCAGTTCTTC | CSYGLAGDNEQFF
TRBJ2-1 | . | . | TRBV6-5 | 16 | TGTGCCAGCAGTTACTCGGGCTATGGTGGATCCAATGAGCAGTTCTTC | CASSYSGYGGSNEQFF
TRBJ2-7 | . | . | TRBV19 | 13 | TGTGCCAGTAGTATGCAGGGCTACAACGAGCAGTACTTC | CASSMQGYNEQYF
TRBJ2-1 | . | TRBD2 | TRBV6-4 | 15 | TGTGCCAGCAGTGCCTCGAGTAGCGGGATCGTAGGGCAGTTCTTC | CASSASSSGIVGQFF
TRBJ1-2 | . | . | TRBV6-5 | 13 | TGTGCCAGCAGTTATGGGGGTAACTATGGCTACACCTTC | CASSYGGNYGYTF
TRBJ1-4 | . | . | TRBV28 | 15 | TGTGCCAGCAGCAACGGAGGCAGGATGGGGGAAAAACTGTTTTTT | CASSNGGRMGEKLFF
TRBJ2-2 | . | . | TRBV18 | 16 | TGTGCCAGCTCACCACGACAGAGGGACGCCACCGGGGAGCTGTTTTTT | CASSPRQRDATGELFF
TRBJ2-7 | . | . | TRBV18 | 13 | TGTGCCAGCTCACGCACGGACACCTACGAGCAGTACTTC | CASSRTDTYEQYF
TRBJ2-7 | . | . | TRBV5-1 | 13 | TGCGCCAGCAGCTTGGCGATAGGGGGCGAGCAGTACTTC | CASSLAIGGEQYF
TRBJ2-6 | few | . | TRBV2 | 17 | TGTGCCAGCAGTTATGACAGTCCCAGCTCTGGGGCCAACGTCCTGACTTTC | CASSYDSPSSGANVLTF
TRBJ2-2 | . | . | TRBV6-5 | 15 | TGTGCCAGCAGTTACTCTAGTGGGACCACCGGGGAGCTGTTTTTT | CASSYSSGTTGELFF
TRBJ2-7 | . | TRBD1 | TRBV7-2 | 13 | TGTGCCAGCAGCAAGGACAGGGGGCACGAGCAGTACTTC | CASSKDRGHEQYF
TRBJ1-1 | . | . | TRBV7-9 | 16 | TGTGCCAGCAGCGCCTTTGTGGCCCTCGGGAACACTGAAGCTTTCTTT | CASSAFVALGNTEAFF
TRBJ2-7 | once | . | TRBV7-9 | 13 | TGTGCCAGCAGCTCCGAGCGGCCCTCGGGGCAGTACTTC | CASSSERPSGQYF
TRBJ2-2 | . | TRBD1 | TRBV19 | 16 | TGTGCCAGTACTCCCTCCGGGACAGGGAACACCGGGGAGCTGTTTTTT | CASTPSGTGNTGELFF
TRBJ1-2 | . | . | TRBV6-1 | 14 | TGTGCCAGCACCCCGACGGGAGCTAACTATGGCTACACCTTC | CASTPTGANYGYTF
TRBJ2-2 | . | TRBD2 | TRBV7-9 | 16 | TGTGCCAGCAGCCCCCGGGAGGGCTCATACACCGGGGAGCTGTTTTTT | CASSPREGSYTGELFF
TRBJ1-1 | . | . | TRBV4-2 | 16 | TGTGCCAGCAGCCAAGACGTACAGGGACTGAACACTGAAGCTTTCTTT | CASSQDVQGLNTEAFF
TRBJ2-7 | . | TRBD1 | TRBV20-1 | 11 | TGCAGTGCTGAGGACAGGTACGAGCAGTACTTC | CSAEDRYEQYF
TRBJ2-3 | . | TRBD2 | TRBV2 | 16 | TGTGCCAGCAGTCGACGAGCGGGACTTAGCACAGATACGCAGTATTTT | CASSRRAGLSTDTQYF
TRBJ2-1 | . | . | TRBV4-1 | 13 | TGCGCCAGCAGCCATGGACCCGGGGATGAGCAGTTCTTC | CASSHGPGDEQFF
TRBJ1-1 | . | . | TRBV19 | 13 | TGTGCCAGTAGTAATACGGGCGGTGTGGCGGCTTTCTTT | CASSNTGGVAAFF
TRBJ1-2 | . | . | TRBV2 | 13 | TGTGCCAGCTCCCCAGCGGGGGACTATGGCTACACCTTC | CASSPAGDYGYTF
TRBJ2-1 | once | . | TRBV28 | 14 | TGTGCCAGCACCGAAAGGAGCTCCTACAATGAGCAGTTCTTC | CASTERSSYNEQFF
TRBJ2-7 | . | . | TRBV7-9 | 12 | TGTGCCAGCAGCACCGGCGGATCCGAGCAGTACTTC | CASSTGGSEQYF